Shown below are 23 T cell receptor beta chains from a single sample sequenced in a study of cytomegalovirus exposure and HLA in healthy donors. 13 Jbeta primers and 60 Vbeta primers were used for the PCR. Method: immunoSEQ multiplex PCR; TCRdb's copy keeps in-frame clones and lacks some. Among some 100,000 clones listed, over 70% were seen once. The source material was PBMCs. The receptors shown here come from a man aged 45-60 years in good health and CMV-seronegative.

V gene TRBV28 combines with J gene TRBJ2-3; TRBD2 agrees at 12 bases. V dropped 3 bases and J dropped 6; count of bases not matched to a gene: 7. CDR3 length equals 16 residues. Germline V gene data show CDR1 as MDHEN and CDR2 as SYDVKM. The CDR3 DNA reads TGTGCCAGCAGTTTCTTTCTAGCGGGGGGGCAGGATACGCAGTATTTT. Its protein product is CASSFFLAGGQDTQYF.

This chain joins TRBV7-2 and TRBJ2-7; D is unresolved. CDR3 length: 15 amino acids. The ends were cut back, 5 bases at V and 1 base at J, with 15 bases in the middle. Germline assignment: CDR1 SGHTA and CDR2 FQGNSA. This chain's CDR3 is CASSKEVSRSYEQYF. The CDR3 bases are TGTGCCAGCAGCAAAGAGGTTAGCCGATCCTACGAGCAGTACTTC.

V gene TRBV14 combines with J gene TRBJ2-1, with 9 bases matching TRBD1. The CDR3 has 15 residues. Germline assignment: CDR1 SGHDN and CDR2 FVKESK. The junction had 6 bases not matched to a gene; V was cut back by 5 bases and J by 4 bases. Here the CDR3 reads CASSETGGPYNEQFF. The CDR3 DNA reads as TGTGCCAGCAGCGAGACAGGGGGGCCGTACAATGAGCAGTTCTTC.

The genes are TRBV5-6 and TRBJ2-5; D gene unclear. The length of the CDR3 is 14 residues. Trimming stripped 1 base from V and 4 bases from J, with 11 bases between. Germline V gene lookup returns CDR1 SGHDT and CDR2 YYEEEE. The CDR3 region has the DNA TGTGCCAGCAGCTTGTTTTCCATCGGAGAGACCCAGTACTTC. Encoded protein: CASSLFSIGETQYF.

The chain has TRBV18 and TRBJ2-3, with D possibly being TRBD1 (6 bases). CDR1 and CDR2 from the germline V gene are KGHSH and LQKENI. The CDR3 is 15 amino acids. V lost 5 bases and J lost 4, with 16 bases in between. The chain's CDR3 is CASSSPRPGADTQYF. The CDR3 region has the DNA TGTGCCAGCTCATCCCCGAGGCCAGGGGCAGATACGCAGTATTTT. The full variable domain, its missing parts supplied by reference TRBV18 and TRBJ2-3, is NAGVMQNPRHLVRRRGQEARLRCSPMKGHSHVYWYRQLPEEGLKFMVYLQKENIIDESGMPKERFSAEFPKEGPSILRIQQVVRGDSAAYFCASSSPRPGADTQYFGPGTRLTVL.

The chain uses TRBV19 and TRBJ2-7; TRBD1 agrees at 11 bases. J gave up 5 bases and V 3 bases, and 6 bases lay outside the gene matches. Germline V gene sequence: CDR1 LNHDA, CDR2 SQIVND (reference sequence). The length of the CDR3 is 15 residues. The CDR3 coding sequence is TGTGCCAGTAGTATGGGCAGGACAGGGGGCGACGAGCAGTACTTC. Protein product: CASSMGRTGGDEQYF.

This clone was seen more than once but under ten times. V is TRBV7-2 and J is TRBJ2-7; 7 nucleotides align to TRBD2. Trimming cost V 4 bases and J 3 bases; bases outside gene matches: 6. This CDR3 comprises 14 residues. The germline V gene encodes CDR1 SGHTA and CDR2 FQGNSA. CDR3 residues: CASSWGRGVYEQYF. The CDR3 DNA is TGTGCCAGCAGCTGGGGACGGGGGGTCTACGAGCAGTACTTC.

This chain uses TRBV28 with TRBJ1-5; D is perhaps TRBD1 (5 bases). CDR3 length: 14 amino acids. Germline V CDR1 and CDR2: MDHEN, SYDVKM. V dropped 6 bases and J dropped 0 bases, with 9 bases sitting between them. This CDR3 is CASSPGDSNQPQHF. The CDR3, as DNA: TGTGCCAGCAGCCCGGGGGATAGCAATCAGCCCCAGCATTTT.

This rearrangement joins TRBV7-9 to TRBJ2-2; 7 positions agree with TRBD2. Germline V gives CDR1 SEHNR, CDR2 FQNEAQ (reference sequence). The V gene end was trimmed by 5 bases and the J gene end by 6 bases; junction bases not matched to a gene: 6. This CDR3 is built from 14 residues. The CDR3 sequence: CASSPPGGSGELFF. CDR3 DNA: TGTGCCAGCAGCCCCCCGGGAGGTTCCGGGGAGCTGTTTTTT.

This clone was picked up one time. The V call is TRBV7-9, the J call TRBJ2-7, with TRBD2 matching over 13 bases. With 5 bases clipped from V and 3 bases from J, the junction kept 4 bases outside the gene matches. This CDR3 contains 15 residues. Germline V gives CDR1 SEHNR, CDR2 FQNEAQ (reference sequence). DNA for the CDR3: TGTGCCAGCAGCCCGGGACTAGCGGGATTCTACGAGCAGTACTTC. It encodes CASSPGLAGFYEQYF.

V gene TRBV19 combines with J gene TRBJ1-1; D gene uncertain. The germline V gene encodes CDR1 LNHDA and CDR2 SQIVND (reference sequence). V was pared by 7 bases and J by 3 bases, with 15 bases between. The CDR3 sequence is 14 residues long. For the CDR3, the DNA is TGTGCCAGTAACCTCCGAGGTACGTACACTGAAGCTTTCTTT. Its translation is CASNLRGTYTEAFF.

This clone was picked up one time. The V call is TRBV30, the J call TRBJ1-5; tentative D call: TRBD1 (6 bases). Germline V gene data show CDR1 as GTSNPN and CDR2 as SVGIG (reference sequence). With 0 bases removed from V and 3 bases from J, the gap between germline ends came to 15 bases. The CDR3 totals 16 residues. The CDR3 sequence: CAWSVTGRGVNQPQHF. In nucleotides, the CDR3 is TGTGCCTGGAGTGTAACGGGCAGGGGTGTCAATCAGCCCCAGCATTTT.

The chain recombines TRBV7-2 with TRBJ2-5; perhaps TRBD2 as D (5 bases). The CDR3 sequence is 15 residues long. Looked up from germline, CDR1 is SGHTA and CDR2 is FQGNSA. With 1 base removed from V and 2 bases from J, the gap between germline ends came to 11 bases. The CDR3 loop reads CASSLDVRLQETQYF. Written as DNA, the CDR3 is TGTGCCAGCAGCTTAGACGTCAGACTACAAGAGACCCAGTACTTC.

This clone was counted a single time. This chain connects TRBV29-1 to TRBJ2-5; unclear D gene. The CDR3 spans 11 residues. Germline V gene data show CDR1 as SQVTM and CDR2 as ANQGSEA. V gave up 7 bases and J gave up 5 bases, with 11 bases separating them. CDR3 DNA: TGCAGCGCCGCTCTGAGGGAGACCCAGTACTTC. Translating gives CSAALRETQYF.

This chain uses TRBV6-1 with TRBJ1-4, with D possibly TRBD1 on 6 matching bases. This CDR3 spans 16 amino acids. V was shortened by 6 bases and J by 4 bases, with 18 bases between the two germline ends. Looked up from germline, CDR1 is MNHNS and CDR2 is SASEGT. The CDR3 reads CASSETFTGSNEKLFF. The CDR3 DNA sequence: TGTGCCAGCAGCGAAACGTTTACAGGGAGTAATGAAAAACTGTTTTTT.

The rearrangement links TRBV7-9 to TRBJ2-7, with 11 bases lining up with TRBD2. CDR1 and CDR2 from the germline V gene are SEHNR and FQNEAQ (reference sequence). After removal of 8 bases from V and 2 bases from J, the junction contained 5 bases not matched to a gene. CDR3 length: 14 amino acids. In nucleotides, the CDR3 is TGTGCCAGCGCAGAGACTAGCGGGGCCTACGAGCAGTACTTC. Translation gives CASAETSGAYEQYF. Looking up the rest from reference TRBV7-9 and TRBJ2-7 gives the full variable domain: DTGVSQNPRHKITKRGQNVTFRCDPISEHNRLYWYRQTLGQGPEFLTYFQNEAQLEKSRLLSDRFSAERPKGSFSTLEIQRTEQGDSAMYLCASAETSGAYEQYFGPGTRLTVT.

The chain joins TRBV9 to TRBJ2-2, with 7 nucleotides matching TRBD2. The CDR3 is 15 residues long. The V gene end was trimmed by 0 bases and the J gene end by 7 bases; junction bases not matched to a gene: 6. The germline CDR1 and CDR2 sequences are SGDLS and YYNGEE. In DNA, the CDR3 is TGTGCCAGCAGCGTAGTCGCGGGAGAAGGCGGGGAGCTGTTTTTT. Its translation: CASSVVAGEGGELFF.

This clone was observed a handful of times. The chain links TRBV9 to TRBJ2-3, with TRBD1 matching 8 bases. V lost 0 bases and J lost 3; bases outside the gene matches: 6. The CDR3 covers 16 residues. Germline V gene sequence: CDR1 SGDLS, CDR2 YYNGEE. Here the CDR3 reads CASSVGLRGQTDTQYF. The DNA of the CDR3 is TGTGCCAGCAGCGTAGGGCTCAGGGGGCAGACAGATACGCAGTATTTT.

The chain is built from TRBV28 and TRBJ1-1; tentative D call: TRBD1 (5 bases). Germline-derived CDR1 and CDR2 are MDHEN and SYDVKM. Trimming cost V 3 bases and J 11 bases, with 16 bases left between them. The CDR3 is made up of 13 amino acids. DNA of the CDR3: TGTGCCAGCAGTTTTCCCCAGGGAAGGTGGGCTTTCTTT. This gives the protein CASSFPQGRWAFF.

This rearrangement joins TRBV27 to TRBJ1-2; possible D gene TRBD1, 6 bases. The CDR3 extends over 13 amino acids. CDR1 is MNHEY, CDR2 SMNVEV, per germline (reference sequence). Trimming shortened V by 6 bases and J by 6 bases, and 14 bases separated the two germline ends. The CDR3 loop is CASRGNAGDGYTF. CDR3 coding DNA: TGTGCCAGCAGGGGCAACGCAGGGGATGGCTACACCTTC.

This chain connects TRBV28 to TRBJ1-6; 12 bases map to TRBD1. Germline lookup yields CDR1 MDHEN and CDR2 SYDVKM. The CDR3 spans 18 residues. The V and J ends lost 8 bases and 0 bases, in that order; junction bases with no gene match: 8. The CDR3: CASHRDRGPGSYNSPLHF. The CDR3 DNA reads as TGTGCCAGCCACCGGGACAGGGGGCCCGGCTCCTATAATTCACCCCTCCACTTT.

This clone came up once. The chain carries TRBV6-6 and TRBJ2-7; 7 nucleotides agree with TRBD1. CDR3 length: 15 amino acids. V dropped 5 bases and J dropped 0; count of bases not matched to a gene: 7. Germline CDR1 reads MNHNY; CDR2 reads SVGAGI (reference sequence). The CDR3 sequence is CASSQPGQTSYEQYF. In nucleotides, the CDR3 is TGTGCCAGCAGTCAGCCGGGACAGACCTCCTACGAGCAGTACTTC.

This clone was observed a handful of times. The chain is built from TRBV10-2 and TRBJ2-7; weak D call: TRBD2 (5 bases). Germline lookup yields CDR1 WSHSY and CDR2 SAAADI. V was clipped by 3 bases and J by 5 bases, with 11 bases between them. There are 13 residues in the CDR3. CDR3 bases: TGCGCCAGCAGTGAATGGGCTAGCAACGAGCAGTACTTC. Its translation: CASSEWASNEQYF.